Described below is a single T cell receptor (beta chain) sequence and its context. The antigen is undetermined. The data were taken from a study of T-cell reconstitution after alpha-beta-depleted transplantation in children. Regarding the study as a whole: Counts and diversity of T cells one year after transplant came mostly from newly produced T cells.

Germline V lookup: CDR1 GTSNPN, CDR2 SVGIG (reference sequence). Trimming left V 1 base short and J 4 bases short, with 11 bases between. The CDR3 covers 14 residues. During its preparation, the TCRbeta library received unique molecular identifiers. TCRdb called the PCR reads again in MiXCR, with one record for every CDR3 protein. The sample records around 670,000 distinct CDR3 sequences, about an eighth being singletons. The specimen was PBMCs, collected before TCRalphabeta/CD19-depleted stem cell transplant. V gene TRBV30 combines with J gene TRBJ1-5; no firm D call. This TCR came from a girl aged 2 to 9 with congenital amegakaryocytic thrombocytopenia, due to receive a stem cell transplant. As DNA, the CDR3 is TGTGCCTGGAGTGCAGCGTCGTTTAATCAGCCCCAGCATTTT. Its translation: CAWSAASFNQPQHF.